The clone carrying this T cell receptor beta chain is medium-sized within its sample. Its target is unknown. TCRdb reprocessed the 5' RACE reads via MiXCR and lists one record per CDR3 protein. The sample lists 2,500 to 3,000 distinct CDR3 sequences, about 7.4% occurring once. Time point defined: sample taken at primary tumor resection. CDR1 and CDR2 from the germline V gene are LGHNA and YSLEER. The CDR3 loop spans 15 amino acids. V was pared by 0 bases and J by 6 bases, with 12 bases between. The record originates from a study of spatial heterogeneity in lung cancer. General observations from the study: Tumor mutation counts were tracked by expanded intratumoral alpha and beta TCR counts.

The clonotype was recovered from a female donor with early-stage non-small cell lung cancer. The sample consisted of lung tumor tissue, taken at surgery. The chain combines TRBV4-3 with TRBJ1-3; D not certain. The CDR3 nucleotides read TGCGCCAGCAGCCAAGATTTAAGAGTAGAAAACACCATATATTTT. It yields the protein CASSQDLRVENTIYF.